This is a list of T cell receptor beta chains from one sample in a study of identical twins. TCRdb passed the 5' RACE reads through MiXCR, listing each CDR3 protein once. The sample includes hundreds of thousands of distinct CDR3 sequences, over 9% of them seen just once. In addition, the sample was reused for a study of yellow fever vaccine responses in identical twins.

Sequences were obtained from PBMCs. The source of these receptors is a woman between 18 and 30 years old in good health. Each CDR3 is given with its conserved first and last residue. D genes are given only for firm matches. Size tells how often a clone was seen (once, few, many) or the class of an expanded clone, and some rows leave it out.

size: few
D: .
V: TRBV3-1
J: TRBJ1-2
CDR3: CASSPRTRDLYGYTF
DNA: TGTGCCAGCAGCCCTCGGACACGAGACCTCTATGGCTACACCTTC

size: .
D: .
V: TRBV5-1
J: TRBJ2-5
CDR3: CASSLVVKETQYF
DNA: TGCGCCAGCAGCTTGGTCGTCAAAGAGACCCAGTACTTC

size: many
D: .
V: TRBV12-3/TRBV12-4
J: TRBJ1-5
CDR3: CASSSRQNQPQHF
DNA: TGTGCCAGCAGTTCTAGGCAAAATCAGCCCCAGCATTTT

size: few
D: .
V: TRBV11-1
J: TRBJ2-6
CDR3: CASSLAGTGRVSGANVLTF
DNA: TGCGCCAGCAGCTTAGCCGGCACGGGACGAGTCTCTGGGGCCAACGTCCTGACTTTC

size: .
D: .
V: TRBV18
J: TRBJ2-7
CDR3: CASSPPSGRETYEQYF
DNA: TGTGCCAGCTCACCACCGAGCGGACGGGAAACCTACGAGCAGTACTTC

size: many
D: .
V: TRBV7-9
J: TRBJ2-1
CDR3: CASSLGRTDINEQFF
DNA: TGTGCCAGCAGCTTGGGAAGGACAGATATCAATGAGCAGTTCTTC

size: many
D: TRBD2
V: TRBV29-1
J: TRBJ2-1
CDR3: CSVRDPRGGLEQFF
DNA: TGCAGCGTCAGAGACCCCCGGGGGGGACTAGAGCAGTTCTTC

size: few
D: TRBD2
V: TRBV5-1
J: TRBJ2-2
CDR3: CASSSDGLAGKNTGELFF
DNA: TGCGCCAGCAGCTCAGACGGACTAGCGGGAAAGAACACCGGGGAGCTGTTTTTT

size: many
D: TRBD2
V: TRBV5-1
J: TRBJ2-3
CDR3: CASSLASADGGDTQYF
DNA: TGCGCCAGCAGCTTGGCAAGCGCGGACGGGGGGGATACGCAGTATTTT

size: .
D: TRBD2
V: TRBV20-1
J: TRBJ2-1
CDR3: CSGRLAGLVQFF
DNA: TGCAGTGGCCGACTAGCGGGGCTTGTGCAGTTCTTC

size: many
D: .
V: TRBV7-6
J: TRBJ1-1
CDR3: CASSSTGNSEAFF
DNA: TGTGCCAGCAGCTCTACAGGGAACTCTGAAGCTTTCTTT

size: few
D: TRBD2
V: TRBV20-1
J: TRBJ2-1
CDR3: CSARGLGLAGDDEQFF
DNA: TGCAGTGCTAGAGGGTTGGGACTAGCGGGAGACGATGAGCAGTTCTTC

size: .
D: TRBD1
V: TRBV7-8
J: TRBJ2-4
CDR3: CASSWDRELAKNIQYF
DNA: TGTGCCAGCAGCTGGGACAGAGAGCTAGCCAAAAACATTCAGTACTTC

size: few
D: .
V: TRBV19
J: TRBJ2-2
CDR3: CAGQTAPNTGELFF
DNA: TGTGCCGGCCAGACAGCACCGAACACCGGGGAGCTGTTTTTT

size: .
D: TRBD1
V: TRBV2
J: TRBJ2-7
CDR3: CASCRDRGSYEQYF
DNA: TGTGCCAGCTGCCGGGACAGGGGTTCCTACGAGCAGTACTTC

size: few
D: TRBD1
V: TRBV7-3
J: TRBJ2-7
CDR3: CAILWYRGAYEQYF
DNA: TGTGCCATACTTTGGTACAGGGGGGCCTACGAGCAGTACTTC

size: .
D: TRBD2
V: TRBV2
J: TRBJ2-3
CDR3: CASVEAGDFDTQYF
DNA: TGTGCCAGCGTCGAAGCGGGAGACTTTGATACGCAGTATTTT

size: few
D: TRBD1
V: TRBV6-1
J: TRBJ1-2
CDR3: CASTDRGRYYGYTF
DNA: TGTGCCAGCACTGACAGGGGGCGCTACTATGGCTACACCTTC

size: .
D: TRBD1
V: TRBV28
J: TRBJ2-1
CDR3: CASSLNRDRAFF
DNA: TGTGCCAGCAGTTTGAACCGGGACAGGGCGTTCTTC

size: few
D: .
V: TRBV12-3/TRBV12-4
J: TRBJ1-2
CDR3: CASSLEGIPLSYTF
DNA: TGTGCCAGCAGTTTAGAGGGGATACCCCTAAGCTACACCTTC

size: few
D: TRBD2
V: TRBV9
J: TRBJ2-1
CDR3: CASSVVFTGGEQFF
DNA: TGTGCCAGCAGCGTAGTATTCACGGGGGGTGAGCAGTTCTTC

size: few
D: TRBD1
V: TRBV28
J: TRBJ1-1
CDR3: CASSLPGQGIMNTEAFF
DNA: TGTGCCAGCAGTCTACCTGGACAGGGCATCATGAACACTGAAGCTTTCTTT

size: many
D: .
V: TRBV7-8
J: TRBJ2-3
CDR3: CASSLNVGTDTQYF
DNA: TGTGCCAGCAGCTTAAATGTTGGCACAGATACGCAGTATTTT

size: few
D: .
V: TRBV3-1
J: TRBJ1-6
CDR3: CASSQASGMDNSPLHF
DNA: TGTGCCAGCAGCCAAGCGTCGGGGATGGATAATTCACCCCTCCACTTT

size: few
D: TRBD1
V: TRBV12-5
J: TRBJ1-1
CDR3: CASTSTGGLAEAFF
DNA: TGTGCTAGCACTTCGACAGGGGGCTTGGCTGAAGCTTTCTTT

size: .
D: TRBD2
V: TRBV5-1
J: TRBJ2-3
CDR3: CASSLLRLAGTTDTQYF
DNA: TGCGCCAGCAGCTTGTTAAGGCTAGCGGGGACCACAGATACGCAGTATTTT

size: few
D: .
V: TRBV6-5
J: TRBJ1-3
CDR3: CASSYSLAAGNTIYF
DNA: TGTGCCAGCAGTTACTCCCTGGCGGCTGGAAACACCATATATTTT

size: .
D: TRBD2
V: TRBV12-3/TRBV12-4
J: TRBJ2-3
CDR3: CASRLAGDTDTQYF
DNA: TGTGCCAGCAGACTAGCGGGGGACACAGATACGCAGTATTTT

size: few
D: .
V: TRBV27
J: TRBJ1-5
CDR3: CASSLERGSNQPQHF
DNA: TGTGCCAGCAGTTTAGAGCGGGGTAGCAATCAGCCCCAGCATTTT

size: .
D: .
V: TRBV3-1
J: TRBJ2-2
CDR3: CASSPPGNTGELFF
DNA: TGTGCCAGCTCACCACCCGGGAACACCGGGGAGCTGTTTTTT

size: few
D: .
V: TRBV9
J: TRBJ2-2
CDR3: CASSERGGRGVTGELFF
DNA: TGTGCCAGCAGCGAGAGAGGGGGACGGGGGGTCACCGGGGAGCTGTTTTTT

size: many
D: TRBD1
V: TRBV6-6
J: TRBJ1-2
CDR3: CASSPDRVRGYTF
DNA: TGTGCCAGCAGTCCAGACAGGGTCCGCGGCTACACCTTC

size: .
D: .
V: TRBV5-1
J: TRBJ2-3
CDR3: CASSGGSSGRTDTQYF
DNA: TGCGCCAGCAGCGGGGGGTCCTCGGGTCGCACAGATACGCAGTATTTT

size: .
D: TRBD2
V: TRBV28
J: TRBJ2-4
CDR3: CASSRRTSGGPEAKNIQYF
DNA: TGTGCCAGCAGTCGGAGGACTAGCGGGGGTCCAGAAGCCAAAAACATTCAGTACTTC

size: few
D: .
V: TRBV10-1
J: TRBJ2-3
CDR3: CASSDYGGDTDTQYF
DNA: TGCGCCAGCAGTGATTATGGTGGGGACACAGATACGCAGTATTTT

size: few
D: .
V: TRBV5-1
J: TRBJ1-6
CDR3: CASSLEGRANSPLHF
DNA: TGCGCCAGCAGCTTGGAAGGCAGGGCTAATTCACCCCTCCACTTT

size: many
D: .
V: TRBV10-3
J: TRBJ1-2
CDR3: CAISENDWGYTF
DNA: TGTGCCATCAGTGAGAACGATTGGGGCTACACCTTC

size: few
D: .
V: TRBV10-3
J: TRBJ2-1
CDR3: CAISPVVLSSYNEQFF
DNA: TGTGCCATCAGTCCAGTAGTACTTTCCTCCTACAATGAGCAGTTCTTC

size: few
D: TRBD2
V: TRBV2
J: TRBJ2-1
CDR3: CASRRTSGRLFPNEQFF
DNA: TGTGCCAGCCGCCGGACTAGCGGGAGACTTTTCCCCAATGAGCAGTTCTTC

size: .
D: .
V: TRBV11-2
J: TRBJ2-7
CDR3: CASSQSASGLSYEQYF
DNA: TGTGCCAGCAGCCAGTCGGCGAGCGGACTCTCCTACGAGCAGTACTTC

size: few
D: .
V: TRBV10-3
J: TRBJ2-7
CDR3: CAISERGGPYEQYF
DNA: TGTGCCATCAGTGAGAGAGGCGGACCCTACGAGCAGTACTTC

size: few
D: .
V: TRBV29-1
J: TRBJ2-6
CDR3: CSVEGAGRLTGANVLTF
DNA: TGCAGCGTTGAAGGGGCAGGTAGATTAACTGGGGCCAACGTCCTGACTTTC

size: few
D: TRBD1
V: TRBV5-1
J: TRBJ2-7
CDR3: CASSFLVSGQGPSYEQYF
DNA: TGCGCCAGCAGCTTCCTAGTTTCTGGACAGGGGCCATCCTACGAGCAGTACTTC

size: many
D: TRBD2
V: TRBV12-3/TRBV12-4
J: TRBJ2-1
CDR3: CASSPRTSGTYNEQFF
DNA: TGTGCCAGCAGCCCCCGGACTAGCGGCACCTACAATGAGCAGTTCTTC

size: many
D: TRBD2
V: TRBV28
J: TRBJ2-3
CDR3: CASSSLAGGLDTQYF
DNA: TGTGCCAGCAGTTCCCTAGCGGGAGGGTTGGATACGCAGTATTTT

size: .
D: .
V: TRBV15
J: TRBJ1-1
CDR3: CATSRFRTGKAEAFF
DNA: TGTGCCACCAGCAGATTCAGGACTGGGAAAGCTGAAGCTTTCTTT

size: many
D: .
V: TRBV4-1
J: TRBJ1-6
CDR3: CASSQERGGSLHF
DNA: TGCGCCAGCAGCCAAGAACGGGGGGGCTCCCTCCACTTT

size: .
D: TRBD1
V: TRBV10-3
J: TRBJ1-5
CDR3: CAISPDREQPQHF
DNA: TGTGCCATCAGTCCTGACAGGGAACAGCCCCAGCATTTT

size: few
D: TRBD1
V: TRBV5-1
J: TRBJ2-2
CDR3: CASSPPSQGAPTGELFF
DNA: TGCGCCAGCAGCCCACCTTCACAGGGGGCGCCCACCGGGGAGCTGTTTTTT

size: .
D: TRBD1
V: TRBV5-1
J: TRBJ2-1
CDR3: CASSPAQGAAEQFF
DNA: TGCGCCAGCAGCCCGGCCCAGGGGGCTGCTGAGCAGTTCTTC

size: many
D: TRBD1
V: TRBV29-1
J: TRBJ2-1
CDR3: CSVEPGQGFENEQFF
DNA: TGCAGCGTTGAACCGGGACAGGGCTTCGAAAATGAGCAGTTCTTC

size: .
D: TRBD1
V: TRBV7-8
J: TRBJ2-7
CDR3: CASSPGRDRALEQYF
DNA: TGTGCCAGCAGCCCAGGGCGGGACAGGGCGCTCGAGCAGTACTTC

size: .
D: TRBD1
V: TRBV27
J: TRBJ2-1
CDR3: CASSGTANYNEQFF
DNA: TGTGCCAGCAGTGGGACAGCGAACTACAATGAGCAGTTCTTC